This T cell receptor beta chain was identified in a study of T cell repertoires in cytomegalovirus infection (dated by TCRdb to about 2019). The study in broad terms: The peptide stimulations were aimed at well-studied HLA-B-restricted epitopes as well as recently identified HLA-C-restricted CMV epitopes, whose presentation resists viral immunomodulation. Because public TCR beta signatures pointed to carriage of CMV infection together with the matching HLA type, the HLA type of each donor mattered for the analysis.

This clonotype occurred many times. What antigen it recognizes has not been identified. No clone much larger than this one lies a single base away; base qualities are absent. Counted from cysteine to phenylalanine, this CDR3 has 16 amino acids. Only CDR3 DNA is held: 48 bases, read in frame from base 1. The trim is 4 bases for V and 2 bases for J, with a gap of 16 bases between the germline ends. The germline V gene supplies CDR1 MDHEN and CDR2 SYDVKM. Findings and caveats that apply to the study as a whole: In the ex vivo response, HLA-C-restricted CMV-specific TCR beta clonotypes were dominant, and in two of eight donors the single most frequent clonotype came from this HLA-C-restricted group. In both this cohort and an independent roughly 350-donor cohort, the cumulative frequency of public TCR beta family members distinguished carriers of CMV infection plus the relevant HLA type.

The treatment or condition label corresponds to: in vitro stimulation with specific CMV peptide epitopes to enrich CMV-specific T cells. Data came from an Illumina HiSeq 1500. TCRdb itself trimmed the public reads at Q25 with fastp, ran MiXCR and retained productive beta chains. Every CDR3 protein is listed once, alongside the most common genes and DNA of its rows. The sample table records around 770,000 distinct CDR3 sequences; about 29% of these occur just once. The top ten hold about an eighth of the sample. This receptor chain uses TRBV28 and TRBJ2-3; matching of 6 bases hints at TRBD1 as the D gene. This clonotype originated in a human donor in good health (CMV status not recorded). Some clones in this sample may be carry-over from other donors' samples. Sequencing was performed on cultured CD8+ T cells from PBMCs, taken from culture after CMV antigen stimulation. The DNA sequence is as follows: TGTGCCAGCAGTTCACTCCCTGGGGGCCACACAGATACGCAGTATTTT. Translated, this is CASSSLPGGHTDTQYF.